Below are 11 T cell receptor beta chains sequenced from a single sample in a study of T cell responses to AZD1222 COVID-19 vaccine. Profiling relied on immunoSEQ multiplex PCR, and the TCRdb table lists in-frame clones only, not all of them. Among roughly 170,000 clones listed, about nine tenths were seen once. Sequences were derived from peripheral blood, sampled on day 0 of AZD1222 vaccination. The source of these receptors is an adult in good health.

In its sample, this clone was seen once. The chain combines TRBV7-9 with TRBJ1-2; perhaps TRBD1 as D (5 bases). The CDR3 runs to 12 residues. The germline CDR1 and CDR2 sequences are SEHNR and FQNEAQ (reference sequence). Trimming took off 8 bases at V and 5 bases at J, with 12 bases between the two ends. The chain's CDR3 is CASQGYEYGYTF. The DNA for the CDR3 is TGTGCCAGCCAGGGTTATGAGTATGGCTACACCTTC. Based on the CDR3 plus reference TRBV7-9 and TRBJ1-2, the full variable domain is DTGVSQNPRHKITKRGQNVTFRCDPISEHNRLYWYRQTLGQGPEFLTYFQNEAQLEKSRLLSDRFSAERPKGSFSTLEIQRTEQGDSAMYLCASQGYEYGYTFGSGTRLTVV.

The chain couples TRBV6-2 or TRBV6-3 to TRBJ2-5; 9 positions agree with TRBD2. The CDR3 spans 15 residues. V was clipped by 5 bases and J by 4 bases; unmatched bases: 8. Germline CDR1 reads MNHEY; CDR2 reads SVGEGT. The CDR3 reads CASSPPGTSLETQYF. DNA for the CDR3: TGTGCCAGCAGTCCCCCCGGGACTAGCCTAGAGACCCAGTACTTC.

V usage is TRBV4-1 and J usage is TRBJ1-5, with TRBD1 matching 8 bases. Germline V gene lookup returns CDR1 MGHRA and CDR2 YSYEKL. The junction had 9 bases not matched to a gene; V was cut back by 0 bases and J by 5 bases. The CDR3 has 17 residues. The CDR3 spells CASSQDLDREKDQPQHF. In DNA form, the CDR3 reads TGCGCCAGCAGCCAAGATCTGGACAGGGAAAAGGATCAGCCCCAGCATTTT.

The chain joins TRBV2 to TRBJ2-2; possible D gene TRBD1, 6 bases. The germline CDR1 and CDR2 sequences are SNHLY and FYNNEI. The V end was cut by 6 bases, the J end by 8 bases, with 16 bases between. CDR3 size: 14 residues. The CDR3 reads CASRKGGTPGELFF. CDR3 DNA: TGTGCCAGCAGAAAAGGGGGAACACCAGGGGAGCTGTTTTTT.

This clone appeared a single time. The chain has TRBV5-8 and TRBJ2-5; TRBD2 matches 10 bases. The V gene end was trimmed by 4 bases and the J gene end by 7 bases; junction bases not matched to a gene: 16. Germline V gives CDR1 SGHTS, CDR2 YDEGEE. The CDR3 is 17 residues long. The CDR3 is CASSQTKLAGFGGTQYF. In DNA, the CDR3 is TGTGCCAGCAGCCAGACCAAACTAGCGGGGTTCGGAGGGACCCAGTACTTC.

The rearrangement links TRBV3-1 (or the pseudogene TRBV3-2) to TRBJ1-5; D unclear. This CDR3 spans 15 amino acids. With 0 bases removed from V and 5 bases from J, the gap between germline ends came to 11 bases. CDR1 and CDR2 from the germline V gene are LGHDT and YNNKEL (reference sequence). The CDR3 DNA sequence: TGTGCCAGCAGCCAAGATGCCAGCCTAGATCAGCCCCAGCATTTT. It encodes CASSQDASLDQPQHF.

V and J are TRBV6-1 and TRBJ1-1; D is unclear. Germline V gene data show CDR1 as MNHNS and CDR2 as SASEGT. The CDR3 runs 13 residues. V was pared by 3 bases and J by 0 bases, with 5 bases between. The CDR3: CASSDRMNTEAFF. CDR3 nucleotides: TGTGCCAGCAGTGACAGGATGAACACTGAAGCTTTCTTT.

Written as DNA, the CDR3 is TGTGCCAGCAGCTTAGCAGGAGGAAAGGAGGACGAGCAGTACTTC. This encodes CASSLAGGKEDEQYF. This rearrangement joins TRBV7-3 to TRBJ2-7, with D possibly being TRBD2 (5 bases). This CDR3 contains 15 residues. Per the germline V gene, CDR1 is SGHTA and CDR2 is FQGTGA. V was shortened by 2 bases and J by 5 bases, with 16 bases between the two germline ends.

This chain links TRBV7-2 with TRBJ2-7; TRBD1 matches 9 bases. Germline assignment: CDR1 SGHTA and CDR2 FQGNSA. Trimming at V came to 7 bases and at J to 9 bases, leaving 13 bases not matched to a gene. The CDR3 covers 14 residues. The CDR3 DNA follows: TGTGCCAGCACCTTGGGACAGGGAAACCTGGGGCAGTACTTC. It translates to CASTLGQGNLGQYF.

The chain is built from TRBV7-2 and TRBJ2-7; 8 bases line up with TRBD1. The CDR3 is made up of 14 amino acids. The V segment lost 5 bases and the J segment 2 bases; nucleotides outside the gene matches: 5. The V gene's germline CDR1 is SGHTA and CDR2 FQGNSA. The CDR3 region is CASSGQGGPYEQYF. CDR3 nucleotide sequence: TGTGCCAGCAGCGGACAGGGAGGACCCTACGAGCAGTACTTC.

J is TRBJ1-3 and V is TRBV9; possible D gene TRBD1, 5 bases. From germline, CDR1 is SGDLS and CDR2 YYNGEE. V lost 3 bases, J lost 4 bases, and 11 bases lay in between. This CDR3 has 14 amino acids. The CDR3 region is CASSARRAGNTIYF. Written as DNA, the CDR3 is TGTGCCAGCAGCGCCCGCAGGGCCGGAAACACCATATATTTT.